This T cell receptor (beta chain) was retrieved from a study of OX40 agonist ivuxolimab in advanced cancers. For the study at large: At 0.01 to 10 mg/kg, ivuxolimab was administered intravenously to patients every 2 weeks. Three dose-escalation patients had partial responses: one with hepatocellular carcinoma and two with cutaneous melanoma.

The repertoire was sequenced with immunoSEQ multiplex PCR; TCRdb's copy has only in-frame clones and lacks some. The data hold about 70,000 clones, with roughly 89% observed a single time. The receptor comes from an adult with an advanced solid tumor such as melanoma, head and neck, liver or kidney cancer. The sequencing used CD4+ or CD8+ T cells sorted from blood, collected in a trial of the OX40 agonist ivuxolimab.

Here the CDR3 DNA reads TGTGCCAGCAGCTTAGGGGAACGCGAGCAGTACTTC. Translated: CASSLGEREQYF. V and J are TRBV11-2 and TRBJ2-7; D is uncertain. The CDR3 sequence is 12 residues long. The germline CDR1 and CDR2 sequences are SGHAT and FQNNGV. V was clipped by 1 base and J by 6 bases, with 7 bases between them.